This T cell receptor beta chain was sequenced during a study of blood T cell repertoires in COVID-19. About the research overall: Acute and convalescent COVID-19 specimens originated in the United States, Italy and Spain.

The data were produced by immunoSEQ multiplex PCR, yet TCRdb's version contains in-frame clones alone and is incomplete. The table records roughly 280,000 clones, 75% to 90% of them present only once. Germline-derived CDR1 and CDR2 are SGHVS and FNYEAQ. The junction had 15 bases not matched to a gene; V was cut back by 5 bases and J by 6 bases. The CDR3 covers 17 residues. This receptor was obtained from a woman in her 50s who had recovered from COVID-19. V is TRBV7-6 and J is TRBJ2-3; TRBD2 matches 9 bases. Sequenced: peripheral blood. The CDR3 here is CASSPGRGGPRIDTQYF. Here the CDR3 DNA reads TGTGCCAGCAGCCCTGGGCGGGGGGGGCCCCGCATTGATACGCAGTATTTT. The full variable domain, completed using reference TRBV7-6 and TRBJ2-3, is GAGVSQSPRYKVTKRGQDVALRCDPISGHVSLYWYRQALGQGPEFLTYFNYEAQQDKSGLPNDRFSAERPEGSISTLTIQRTEQRDSAMYRCASSPGRGGPRIDTQYFGPGTRLTVL.